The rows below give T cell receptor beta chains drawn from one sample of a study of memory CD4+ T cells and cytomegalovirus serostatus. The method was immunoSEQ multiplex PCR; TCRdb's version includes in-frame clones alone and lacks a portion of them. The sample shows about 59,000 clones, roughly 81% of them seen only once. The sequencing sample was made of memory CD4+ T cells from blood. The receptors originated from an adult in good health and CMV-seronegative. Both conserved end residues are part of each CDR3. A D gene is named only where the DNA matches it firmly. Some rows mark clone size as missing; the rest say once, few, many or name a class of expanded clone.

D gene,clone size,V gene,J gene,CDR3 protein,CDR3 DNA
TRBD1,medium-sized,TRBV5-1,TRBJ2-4,CASSLGVRQGQNIQYF,TGCGCCAGCAGCTTGGGCGTTCGACAGGGTCAAAACATTCAGTACTTC
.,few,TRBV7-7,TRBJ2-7,CASSSVGQTEQYF,TGTGCCAGCAGCTCGGTCGGGCAGACCGAGCAGTACTTC
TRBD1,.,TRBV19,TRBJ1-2,CASTKDRASYGYTF,TGTGCCAGTACCAAGGACAGGGCCAGCTATGGCTACACCTTC
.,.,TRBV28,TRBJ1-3,CASSLYAGSSGNTIYF,TGTGCCAGCAGTTTATACGCAGGGAGCTCTGGAAACACCATATATTTT
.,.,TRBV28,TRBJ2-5,CASSLTNPQTQYF,TGTGCCAGCAGTTTGACTAATCCCCAGACCCAGTACTTC
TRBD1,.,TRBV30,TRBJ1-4,CAWSGLLRGRHEKLFF,TGTGCCTGGAGTGGTCTGCTGAGGGGGCGTCACGAAAAACTGTTTTTT
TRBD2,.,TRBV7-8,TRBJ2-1,CASSKREGPNEQFF,TGTGCCAGCAGTAAACGGGAGGGCCCCAATGAGCAGTTCTTC
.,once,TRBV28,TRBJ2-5,CASSVQTETQYF,TGTGCCAGCAGTGTTCAGACAGAGACCCAGTACTTC
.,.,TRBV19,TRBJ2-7,CASSIGSSRADEQYF,TGTGCCAGTAGTATCGGTTCCTCCCGGGCAGACGAGCAGTACTTC
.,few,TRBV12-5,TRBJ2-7,CASGLRAQSYEQYF,TGTGCTAGTGGTTTGCGAGCTCAATCGTACGAGCAGTACTTC
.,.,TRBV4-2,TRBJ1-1,CASSPNTMNTEAFF,TGTGCCAGCAGTCCTAATACCATGAACACTGAAGCTTTCTTT
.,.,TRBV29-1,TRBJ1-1,CSAQTDPRTEAFF,TGCAGCGCCCAGACAGACCCTCGGACTGAAGCTTTCTTT
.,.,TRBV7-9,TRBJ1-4,CASSLVPWKTGEKLFF,TGTGCCAGCAGCTTAGTACCGTGGAAAACGGGTGAAAAACTGTTTTTT
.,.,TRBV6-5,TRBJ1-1,CASSSPSLGDTEAFF,TGTGCCAGCAGTTCCCCAAGTTTGGGGGACACTGAAGCTTTCTTT
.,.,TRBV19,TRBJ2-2,CASTQDTANTGELFF,TGTGCCAGTACCCAGGACACCGCGAACACCGGGGAGCTGTTTTTT
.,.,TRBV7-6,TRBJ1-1,CASSYLGTRNTEAFF,TGTGCCAGCAGCTATCTAGGGACCCGGAACACTGAAGCTTTCTTT
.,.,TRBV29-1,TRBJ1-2,CSVGAPTSGGYTF,TGCAGCGTTGGGGCTCCTACAAGTGGAGGCTACACCTTC
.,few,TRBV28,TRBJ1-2,CASNTQGLRGYTF,TGTGCCAGCAATACCCAGGGTCTTAGGGGCTACACCTTC
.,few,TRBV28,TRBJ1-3,CASSWGGGRRNTIYF,TGTGCCAGCAGCTGGGGAGGGGGGCGCAGAAACACCATATATTTT
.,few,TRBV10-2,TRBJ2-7,CASSESVFGTYEQYF,TGCGCCAGCAGTGAGTCGGTTTTTGGAACCTACGAGCAGTACTTC
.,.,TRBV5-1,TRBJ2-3,CASSLAPLNTRDDTQYF,TGCGCCAGCAGCTTGGCTCCTCTAAACACGAGGGACGATACGCAGTATTTT
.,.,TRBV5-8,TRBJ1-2,CASSKGGLNYGYTF,TGTGCCAGCAGCAAAGGAGGCCTCAACTATGGCTACACCTTC
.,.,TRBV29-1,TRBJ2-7,CSVEGTFSEQYF,TGCAGCGTTGAAGGGACGTTCTCCGAGCAGTACTTC
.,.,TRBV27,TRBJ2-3,CASSPRTYTDTQYF,TGTGCCAGCAGTCCCCGGACCTACACAGATACGCAGTATTTT
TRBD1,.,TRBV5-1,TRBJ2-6,CASSPTGAVTGANVLTF,TGCGCCAGCAGCCCGACAGGGGCGGTCACTGGGGCCAACGTCCTGACTTTC
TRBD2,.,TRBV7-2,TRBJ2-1,CASSLEASGRTEQFF,TGTGCCAGCAGCTTAGAGGCTAGCGGCCGTACCGAGCAGTTCTTC
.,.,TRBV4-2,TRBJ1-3,CASSQGYPGRSGNTIYF,TGTGCCAGCAGCCAAGGGTACCCGGGAAGGTCTGGAAACACCATATATTTT
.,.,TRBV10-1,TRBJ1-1,CASRPEGQGKTFF,TGCGCCAGCAGGCCGGAGGGACAAGGAAAAACTTTCTTT
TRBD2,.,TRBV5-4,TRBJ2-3,CASSLGTSGLTGTQYF,TGTGCCAGCAGCTTGGGGACTAGCGGACTTACTGGAACGCAGTATTTT
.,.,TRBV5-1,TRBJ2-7,CASSRVLSSYEQYF,TGCGCCAGCAGCCGGGTACTGAGCTCCTACGAGCAGTACTTC
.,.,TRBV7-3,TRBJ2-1,CASSLGGAGSGNEQFF,TGTGCCAGCAGCTTAGGGGGGGCAGGGAGTGGCAATGAGCAGTTCTTC
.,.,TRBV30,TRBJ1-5,CAWSEQSYSNQPQHF,TGTGCCTGGAGTGAACAGAGTTATAGCAATCAGCCCCAGCATTTT
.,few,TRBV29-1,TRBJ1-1,CSVDVLTGYAEAFF,TGCAGCGTTGACGTTCTTACGGGGTATGCTGAAGCTTTCTTT
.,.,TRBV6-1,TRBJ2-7,CASSEAAGELTYEQYF,TGTGCCAGCAGTGAAGCAGCCGGGGAGTTGACCTACGAGCAGTACTTC
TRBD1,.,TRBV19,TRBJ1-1,CATVDRATEAFF,TGTGCCACCGTGGACAGGGCGACTGAAGCTTTCTTT
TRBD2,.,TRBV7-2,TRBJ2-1,CASSLIAGGSLYNEQFF,TGTGCCAGCAGCTTAATAGCGGGAGGGAGTTTATACAATGAGCAGTTCTTC
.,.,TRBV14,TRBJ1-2,CASSPGRWASSGYTF,TGTGCCAGCAGCCCCGGAAGGTGGGCCAGTTCCGGCTACACCTTC
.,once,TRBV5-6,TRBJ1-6,CASSWGGSPLHF,TGTGCCAGCAGCTGGGGGGGGTCACCCCTCCACTTT
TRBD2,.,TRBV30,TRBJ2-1,CAWTSAAGGYNEQFF,TGTGCCTGGACTAGCGCGGCGGGAGGCTACAATGAGCAGTTCTTC
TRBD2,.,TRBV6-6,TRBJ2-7,CASSLRTSGRADEQYF,TGTGCCAGCAGCCTTCGGACTAGCGGGAGGGCGGACGAGCAGTACTTC
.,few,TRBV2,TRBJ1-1,CASSVEGSTEAFF,TGTGCCAGCAGTGTTGAGGGCAGCACTGAAGCTTTCTTT
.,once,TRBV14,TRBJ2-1,CASSQDLVNNEQFF,TGTGCCAGCAGCCAAGATCTCGTTAACAATGAGCAGTTCTTC
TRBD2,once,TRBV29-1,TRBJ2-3,CSVEVGGSRVDTQYF,TGCAGCGTTGAGGTTGGCGGGAGCCGTGTAGATACGCAGTATTTT
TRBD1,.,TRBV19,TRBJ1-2,CASEDRGYGYTF,TGTGCCAGCGAAGACAGGGGGTATGGCTACACCTTC
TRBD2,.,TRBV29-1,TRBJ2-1,CSVEDVYGGGPINEQFF,TGCAGCGTTGAAGACGTATACGGGGGAGGGCCTATCAATGAGCAGTTCTTC
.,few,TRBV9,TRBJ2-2,CASSGDVSAGELFF,TGTGCCAGCAGCGGGGACGTTAGCGCCGGGGAGCTGTTTTTT
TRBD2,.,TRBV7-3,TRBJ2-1,CASSSGTSGYNEQFF,TGTGCCAGCAGTTCCGGGACTAGCGGCTACAATGAGCAGTTCTTC
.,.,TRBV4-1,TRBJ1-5,CASSQVDMGFSNQPQHF,TGCGCCAGCAGCCAAGTGGATATGGGGTTCAGCAATCAGCCCCAGCATTTT
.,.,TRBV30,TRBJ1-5,CAWSVGSYSNQPQHF,TGTGCCTGGAGTGTGGGTTCGTATAGCAATCAGCCCCAGCATTTT